This T cell receptor (beta chain) was captured by sequencing in a study of blood T cell repertoires in COVID-19. Study information: Some COVID-19 samples were acute and others convalescent; all came from the United States, Italy and Spain. PBMCs, B-cell-depleted T cells, or T cells were the source of the cDNA or gDNA that made up the material.

V was trimmed by 0 bases and J by 12 bases, leaving 12 bases between them. Per the germline V gene, CDR1 is LNHNV and CDR2 is YYDKDF (reference sequence). The CDR3 extends over 12 amino acids. Original handling: Amplified reference gene primers provided the basis for estimating nucleated cell counts. Libraries were prepared by immunoSEQ multiplex PCR; TCRdb keeps only in-frame clonotypes and omits some of them. Clone size and the V and J calls come from that table; the DNA yielded D and trimming. The sample includes a few hundred thousand clones, more than 70% seen only once; the top ten take approximately 1.5%.

Specimen: peripheral blood. The chain carries TRBV15 and TRBJ2-7; D may be TRBD1 (5 bases). This receptor was taken from a woman aged 50 to 60 with acute or convalescent COVID-19. CDR3 region: CATSRDKGQPYF. As DNA, the CDR3 is TGTGCCACCAGCAGAGATAAGGGGCAGCCGTACTTC.